These 15 T cell receptor beta chains came from one sample sequenced in a study of identical twins. One entry per CDR3 protein, called by TCRdb with MiXCR from the 5' RACE reads. Among 1.5 million to 2 million distinct CDR3 sequences listed, under 35% were seen once. Source material: cord blood. The receptors were gathered from a newborn girl in good health.

The chain uses TRBV6-1 and TRBJ2-7; tentatively, D is TRBD1 (5 bases). The CDR3 covers 14 residues. Trimming removed 8 bases at V and 1 base at J, with 15 bases between. Germline V CDR1 and CDR2: MNHNS, SASEGT. The CDR3 protein is CASRKGSLSYEQYF. The CDR3 DNA follows: TGTGCCAGCCGGAAGGGGTCCCTATCCTACGAGCAGTACTTC.

This clonotype was seen a handful of times. The chain joins TRBV25-1 to TRBJ2-7; D is possibly TRBD2 (5 bases). Germline lookup yields CDR1 MGHDK and CDR2 SYGVNS. The CDR3 contains 14 residues. V was cut by 5 bases and J by 2 bases, with 13 bases left in between. CDR3 DNA sequence: TGTGCCAGCAGTCGGTTAGGGAGACCCTACGAGCAGTACTTC. This sequence encodes CASSRLGRPYEQYF.

This clonotype showed up just a few times. The V and J genes are TRBV11-1 and TRBJ2-4, with TRBD1 matching over 7 bases. CDR1 is SGHAT and CDR2 is FQDESV in the germline V gene (reference sequence). The ends lost 5 bases at V and 8 bases at J; junction bases unmatched: 3. The CDR3 spans 12 residues. The CDR3 region has the DNA TGTGCCAGCAGCCTGACAGGGCACATTCAGTACTTC. This sequence encodes CASSLTGHIQYF.

This clonotype was seen more than once but under ten times. CDR3 nucleotide sequence: TGTGCCAGCAGTTTGTTGCTTTTGCACACTGAAGCTTTCTTT. It codes for CASSLLLLHTEAFF. The J gene is TRBJ1-1, the V gene TRBV12-3 or TRBV12-4; no clear D. Deletions cut 3 bases from V and 3 bases from J, with 11 bases between. CDR3 size: 14 residues.

This clonotype was observed a handful of times. The chain joins TRBV6-6 to TRBJ2-7; no clear D gene. The V and J ends lost 0 bases and 0 bases respectively, with 15 bases between them. The germline V gene encodes CDR1 MNHNY and CDR2 SVGAGI (reference sequence). CDR3 length: 17 amino acids. The CDR3 loop reads CASSYSPSPAVSYEQYF. The DNA of the CDR3 is TGTGCCAGCAGTTACTCTCCCTCTCCTGCGGTCTCCTACGAGCAGTACTTC.

This sequence joins TRBV27 and TRBJ2-5; D gene ambiguous. Germline assignment: CDR1 MNHEY and CDR2 SMNVEV (reference sequence). Deletions cut 0 bases from V and 11 bases from J, with 16 bases between. CDR3 length: 14 residues. The CDR3 DNA reads TGTGCCAGCAGTTTATCCTGGACGGTCAATGAGCAGTACTTC. This translates into CASSLSWTVNEQYF.

The chain is built from TRBV12-3 or TRBV12-4 and TRBJ2-5; the D gene is possibly TRBD2 (5 bases). Between the trimmed V and J ends, which lost 3 bases and 13 bases, there was a span of 15 bases. This CDR3 has 12 residues. The CDR3 sequence is CASSFGYPGGYF. CDR3 DNA sequence: TGTGCCAGCAGTTTCGGCTACCCAGGAGGGTACTTC.

The chain employs TRBV20-1 and TRBJ2-1, with no clear D. V was trimmed by 6 bases and J by 9 bases, leaving 15 bases between them. The CDR3 length is 12 residues. The germline V gene encodes CDR1 DFQATT and CDR2 SNEGSKA (reference sequence). CDR3 amino acids: CSANPSLSEQFF. DNA of the CDR3: TGCAGTGCCAACCCAAGTCTCAGTGAGCAGTTCTTC.

This rearrangement joins TRBV7-2 to TRBJ2-5; the D is unclear. The germline V gene has CDR1 SGHTA and CDR2 FQGNSA. V dropped 5 bases and J dropped 2 bases, with 9 bases sitting between them. The CDR3 is 13 amino acids. The chain's CDR3 is CASSLYIQETQYF. The CDR3 DNA reads TGTGCCAGCAGCCTCTACATACAAGAGACCCAGTACTTC.

This clonotype came up a few times. The chain combines TRBV7-2 with TRBJ2-7, with TRBD2 identical over 10 bases. With 2 bases clipped from V and 3 bases from J, the junction kept 13 bases outside the gene matches. The CDR3 covers 18 residues. In germline, CDR1 is SGHTA, CDR2 FQGNSA. The CDR3 sequence: CASSLNFPGASGSYEQYF. CDR3 nucleotide sequence: TGTGCCAGCAGCTTAAATTTCCCCGGGGCTAGCGGGAGCTACGAGCAGTACTTC.

For the CDR3, the DNA is TGTGCCAGCAGTTACTCTTACACTAGCTACACAGATACGCAGTATTTT. This encodes CASSYSYTSYTDTQYF. V is TRBV6-5 and J is TRBJ2-3; possible D gene TRBD2, 6 bases. In germline, CDR1 is MNHEY, CDR2 SVGAGI. CDR3 size: 16 residues. V gave up 0 bases and J gave up 2 bases, with 12 bases separating them.

V gene TRBV2 combines with J gene TRBJ2-3; no firm D call. Germline loops: CDR1 SNHLY, CDR2 FYNNEI. The CDR3 has 13 amino acids. Deletions cut 6 bases from V and 3 bases from J, with 10 bases between. The chain's CDR3 is CASRRYLTDTQYF. The DNA of the CDR3 is TGTGCCAGCAGGCGCTACCTGACAGATACGCAGTATTTT.

This clonotype was detected ten times or more. This chain uses TRBV7-2 with TRBJ2-3; tentatively, D is TRBD2 (6 bases). CDR1 is SGHTA and CDR2 is FQGNSA in the germline V gene. The CDR3 is made up of 15 amino acids. Deletions cut 5 bases from V and 4 bases from J, with 16 bases between. The CDR3 DNA sequence: TGTGCCAGCAGCCCCAGGACTATGCGCGCAGATACGCAGTATTTT. Encoded protein: CASSPRTMRADTQYF.

This clonotype has more than one count but fewer than ten. This chain uses TRBV20-1 with TRBJ2-1; D uncertain. The CDR3 covers 18 residues. Trimming cost V 1 base and J 2 bases, with 21 bases left between them. The germline V gene has CDR1 DFQATT and CDR2 SNEGSKA (reference sequence). This chain's CDR3 is CSARAGRSTALTYNEQFF. Written as DNA, the CDR3 is TGCAGTGCTAGAGCAGGCCGCAGTACCGCTCTAACCTACAATGAGCAGTTCTTC.

This chain joins TRBV6-5 and TRBJ2-1, with 8 bases identical to TRBD2. The junction had 13 bases not matched to a gene; V was cut back by 6 bases and J by 3 bases. There are 17 residues in the CDR3. Germline V gene sequence: CDR1 MNHEY, CDR2 SVGAGI. The CDR3 spells CASRYYRGTSGYNEQFF. For the CDR3, the DNA is TGTGCCAGCAGGTATTATCGGGGAACTAGCGGCTACAATGAGCAGTTCTTC.